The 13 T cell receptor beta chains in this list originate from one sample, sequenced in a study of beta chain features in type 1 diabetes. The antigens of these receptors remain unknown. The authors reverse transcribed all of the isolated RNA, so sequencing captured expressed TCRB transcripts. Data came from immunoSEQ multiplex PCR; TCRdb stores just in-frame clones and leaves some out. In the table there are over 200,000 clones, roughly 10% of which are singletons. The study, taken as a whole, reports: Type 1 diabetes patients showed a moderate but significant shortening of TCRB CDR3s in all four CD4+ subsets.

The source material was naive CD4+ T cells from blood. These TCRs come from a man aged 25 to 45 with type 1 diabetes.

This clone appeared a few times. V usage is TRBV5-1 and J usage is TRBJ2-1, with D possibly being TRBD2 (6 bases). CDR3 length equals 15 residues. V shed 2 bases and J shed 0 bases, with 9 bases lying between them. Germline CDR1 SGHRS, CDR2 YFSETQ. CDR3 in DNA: TGCGCCAGCAGCTTTAGCGGCAGCTCCTACAATGAGCAGTTCTTC. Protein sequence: CASSFSGSSYNEQFF.

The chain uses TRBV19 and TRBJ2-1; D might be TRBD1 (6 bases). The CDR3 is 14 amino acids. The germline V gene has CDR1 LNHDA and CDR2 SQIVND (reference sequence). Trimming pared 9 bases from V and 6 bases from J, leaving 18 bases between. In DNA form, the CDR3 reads TGTGCCAGCGCTCCCCAAAGGGGGAGCAATGAGCAGTTCTTC. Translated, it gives CASAPQRGSNEQFF.

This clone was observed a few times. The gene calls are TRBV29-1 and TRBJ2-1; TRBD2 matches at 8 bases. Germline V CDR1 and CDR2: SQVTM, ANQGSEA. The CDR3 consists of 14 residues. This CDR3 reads CSHSGESSYNEQFF. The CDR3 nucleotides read TGCAGTCATAGCGGGGAAAGCTCCTACAATGAGCAGTTCTTC.

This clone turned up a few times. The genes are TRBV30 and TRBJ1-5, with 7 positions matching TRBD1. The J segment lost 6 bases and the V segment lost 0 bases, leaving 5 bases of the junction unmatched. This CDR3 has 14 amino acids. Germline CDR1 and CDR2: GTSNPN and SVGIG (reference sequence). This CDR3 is CAWSVRQGGQPQHF. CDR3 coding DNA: TGTGCCTGGAGTGTACGACAGGGTGGTCAGCCCCAGCATTTT.

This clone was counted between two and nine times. CDR3 loop: CASKEAVNTGELFF. The CDR3 DNA reads as TGTGCCAGTAAGGAGGCCGTGAACACCGGGGAGCTGTTTTTT. The chain links TRBV19 to TRBJ2-2; D possibly corresponds to TRBD2 (5 bases). This CDR3 is 14 amino acids long. Germline V gives CDR1 LNHDA, CDR2 SQIVND (reference sequence). V was clipped by 7 bases and J by 1 base, with 10 bases between them.

The CDR3 loop reads CASSLGTGFNQPQHF. As DNA, the CDR3 is TGCGCCAGCAGCTTGGGGACAGGCTTCAATCAGCCCCAGCATTTT. The chain recombines TRBV5-1 with TRBJ1-5; TRBD1 aligns across 7 bases. The CDR3 sequence is 15 residues long. Germline V gene lookup returns CDR1 SGHRS and CDR2 YFSETQ. After removal of 0 bases from V and 3 bases from J, the junction contained 3 bases not matched to a gene.

The CDR3 DNA sequence: TGTGCCAGTAGTATTCAGGGGTGGGTCTACAATGAGCAGTTCTTC. Its protein product is CASSIQGWVYNEQFF. V gene TRBV19 combines with J gene TRBJ2-1, with a possible D match to TRBD1 (6 bases). V was clipped by 3 bases and J by 3 bases, with 12 bases between them. The germline V gene encodes CDR1 LNHDA and CDR2 SQIVND (reference sequence). This CDR3 is 15 amino acids long.

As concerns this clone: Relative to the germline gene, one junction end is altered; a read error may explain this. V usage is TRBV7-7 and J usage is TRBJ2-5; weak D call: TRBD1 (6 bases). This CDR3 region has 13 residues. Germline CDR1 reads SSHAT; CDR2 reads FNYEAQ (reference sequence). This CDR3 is CASSPSRGETQYF. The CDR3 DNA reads TGTGCTAGCAGCCCCTCGAGGGGGGAGACCCAGTACTTC.

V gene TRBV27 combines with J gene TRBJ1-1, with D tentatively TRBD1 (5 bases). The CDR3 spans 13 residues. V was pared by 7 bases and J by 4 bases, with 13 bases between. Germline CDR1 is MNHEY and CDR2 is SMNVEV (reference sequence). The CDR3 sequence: CASNPSGGTEAFF. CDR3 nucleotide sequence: TGTGCCAGCAACCCGAGCGGGGGCACTGAAGCTTTCTTT.

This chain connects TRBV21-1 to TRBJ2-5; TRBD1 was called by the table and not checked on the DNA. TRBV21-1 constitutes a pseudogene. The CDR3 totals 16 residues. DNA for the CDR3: TGTGCCAGCAGTCGCCCCGGGAACAGGGGTCAAGAGACCCAGTACTTC. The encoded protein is CASSRPGNRGQETQYF.

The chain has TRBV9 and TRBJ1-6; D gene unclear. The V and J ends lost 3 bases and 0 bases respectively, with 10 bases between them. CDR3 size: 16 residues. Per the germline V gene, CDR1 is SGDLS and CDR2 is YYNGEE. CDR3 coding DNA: TGTGCCAGCAGCGGTCGAGGCCGCTCCTATAATTCACCCCTCCACTTT. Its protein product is CASSGRGRSYNSPLHF.

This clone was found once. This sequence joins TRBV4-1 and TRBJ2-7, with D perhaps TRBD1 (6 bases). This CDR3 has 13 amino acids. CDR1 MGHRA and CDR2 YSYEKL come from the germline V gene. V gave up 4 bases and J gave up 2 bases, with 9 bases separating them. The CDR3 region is CASSRGTPYEQYF. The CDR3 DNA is TGCGCCAGCAGCCGTGGGACACCCTACGAGCAGTACTTC.

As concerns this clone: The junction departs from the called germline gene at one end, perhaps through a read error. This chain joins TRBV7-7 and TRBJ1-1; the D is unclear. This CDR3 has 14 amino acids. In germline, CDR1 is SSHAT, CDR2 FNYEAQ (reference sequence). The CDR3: CASSPSGLSAEAFF. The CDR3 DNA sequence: TGTGCTAGCAGCCCCAGCGGCCTAAGCGCTGAAGCTTTCTTT.